These 5 T cell receptor beta chains share one sample of origin, sequenced in a study of cytomegalovirus exposure and HLA in healthy donors. Amplification used 60 Vbeta primers and 13 Jbeta primers. Here immunoSEQ multiplex PCR was the method, and the copy in TCRdb shows in-frame clones only, minus some. The table lists 200,000 to 250,000 clones, about 77% of them singletons. The sample consisted of PBMCs. All receptors derive from a woman in her twenties or thirties in good health and CMV-seronegative.

The V and J genes are TRBV12-5 and TRBJ1-1, with TRBD1 matching over 11 bases. CDR3 length equals 14 residues. The V and J ends lost 7 bases and 8 bases, in that order; junction bases with no gene match: 9. Germline lookup yields CDR1 LGHNT and CDR2 FRNRAP. CDR3 bases: TGTGCTAGTGTTAGTACGGACAGGGGGCTAGAAGCTTTCTTT. Translation gives CASVSTDRGLEAFF.

The chain recombines TRBV4-1 with TRBJ1-2, with TRBD1 matching 8 bases. The V segment lost 3 bases and the J segment 6 bases; nucleotides outside the gene matches: 6. Germline V gene lookup returns CDR1 MGHRA and CDR2 YSYEKL. The CDR3 consists of 14 residues. This CDR3 reads CASSHRTGSDGYTF. CDR3 DNA sequence: TGCGCCAGCAGCCACCGGACAGGGTCCGATGGCTACACCTTC.

The chain links TRBV5-8 to TRBJ1-2; 7 nucleotides line up with TRBD1. From germline, CDR1 is SGHTS and CDR2 YDEGEE. The CDR3 is made up of 13 amino acids. Trimming at V came to 4 bases and at J to 4 bases, leaving 4 bases not matched to a gene. CDR3 bases: TGTGCCAGCAGCCCGACAGGGCTCTATGGCTACACCTTC. Translating gives CASSPTGLYGYTF.

V is TRBV18 and J is TRBJ1-6; TRBD1 is a possible D gene (5 bases). This CDR3 spans 17 amino acids. V was clipped by 3 bases and J by 0 bases, with 12 bases between them. Germline values: CDR1 KGHSH, CDR2 LQKENI. The CDR3 DNA reads TGTGCCAGCTCACCCTACGACAGTGTCTCCTATAATTCACCCCTCCACTTT. Translated, it gives CASSPYDSVSYNSPLHF. The variable domain in full, with the rest retrieved from reference TRBV18 and TRBJ1-6, is NAGVMQNPRHLVRRRGQEARLRCSPMKGHSHVYWYRQLPEEGLKFMVYLQKENIIDESGMPKERFSAEFPKEGPSILRIQQVVRGDSAAYFCASSPYDSVSYNSPLHFGNGTRLTVT.

This clone was observed a few times. CDR3 bases: TGTGCCAGCAGCAGGGTTCACACCGGGGAGCTGTTTTTT. This gives the protein CASSRVHTGELFF. The chain combines TRBV6-6 with TRBJ2-2; possibly TRBD1 for D (5 bases). V was trimmed by 6 bases and J by 3 bases, leaving 8 bases between them. CDR3 length: 13 residues. CDR1 MNHNY and CDR2 SVGAGI come from the germline V gene (reference sequence).